This T cell receptor (beta chain) appears in the sequencing data of a study of blood T cells in healthy people across ages. The authors ran a second PCR of roughly 6 to 12 cycles using a sample-barcoded 5' primer and a J-beta primer mix. Each cDNA molecule was tagged by a template-switch adaptor with 12 random nucleotides. TCRdb independently ran MiXCR on the 5' RACE reads; one entry per CDR3 protein. This sample has about 1.4 million distinct CDR3 sequences, with 55% to 75% found just once. Individuals who donated were healthy Caucasians from Russia aged about 6 to 100. Isolated per sample were at least 6.5 million PBMCs. A minimum of 5 micrograms of total RNA was extracted per sample. CDR1 and CDR2 from the germline V gene are MDHEN and SYDVKM. V lost 2 bases and J lost 4, with 21 bases in between. CDR3 size: 17 residues.

The J gene is TRBJ2-7, the V gene TRBV28; D is perhaps TRBD1 or TRBD2 (6 bases each). The sequenced sample was blood. This sequence was found in a man younger than 35 in good health. The CDR3 nucleotides are TGTGCCAGCAGTTTAAGGGGGGAAGGGCCCCGGGTATACGAGCAGTACTTC. Amino acids: CASSLRGEGPRVYEQYF. The complete variable domain, with remaining parts taken from reference TRBV28 and TRBJ2-7, reads DVKVTQSSRYLVKRTGEKVFLECVQDMDHENMFWYRQDPGLGLRLIYFSYDVKMKEKGDIPEGYSVSREKKERFSLILESASTNQTSMYLCASSLRGEGPRVYEQYFGPGTRLTVT.